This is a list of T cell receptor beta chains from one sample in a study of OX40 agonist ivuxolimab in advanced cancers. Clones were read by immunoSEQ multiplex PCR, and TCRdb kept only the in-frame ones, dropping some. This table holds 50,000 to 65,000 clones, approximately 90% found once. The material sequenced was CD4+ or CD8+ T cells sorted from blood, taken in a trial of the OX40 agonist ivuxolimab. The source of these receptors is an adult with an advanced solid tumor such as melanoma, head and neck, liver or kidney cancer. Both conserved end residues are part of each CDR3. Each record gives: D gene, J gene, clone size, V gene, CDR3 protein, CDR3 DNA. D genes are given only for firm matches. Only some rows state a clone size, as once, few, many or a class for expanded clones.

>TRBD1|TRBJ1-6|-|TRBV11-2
CASSPRTGANNSPLHF
TGTGCCAGCAGCCCGAGGACAGGAGCCAATAATTCACCCCTCCACTTT
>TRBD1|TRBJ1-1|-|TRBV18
CASSHDRDTEAFF
TGTGCCAGCTCCCACGACAGGGACACTGAAGCTTTCTTT
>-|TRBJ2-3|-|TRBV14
CASSHYRQANTDTQYF
TGTGCCAGCAGCCATTACCGACAGGCCAACACAGATACGCAGTATTTT
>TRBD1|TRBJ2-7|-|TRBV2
CASSRTGRISTYEQYF
TGTGCCAGCAGTAGGACAGGGAGGATTTCCACCTACGAGCAGTACTTC
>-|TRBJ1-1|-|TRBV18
CASSTDKNTEAFF
TGTGCCAGCTCAACCGACAAGAACACTGAAGCTTTCTTT
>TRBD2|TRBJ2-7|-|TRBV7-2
CASSYRGAGVTFYEQYF
TGTGCCAGCAGCTATAGAGGAGCGGGAGTAACGTTCTACGAGCAGTACTTC
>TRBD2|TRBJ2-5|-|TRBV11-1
CASSSDSGRVQETQYF
TGTGCCAGCAGCTCGGATAGCGGGAGGGTCCAAGAGACCCAGTACTTC
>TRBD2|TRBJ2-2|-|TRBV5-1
CASSLGLATNTGELFF
TGCGCCAGCAGCCTCGGACTAGCGACGAACACCGGGGAGCTGTTTTTT
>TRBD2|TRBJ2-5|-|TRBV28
CASSPLLAGGPQGGQETQYF
TGTGCCAGCAGCCCCTTACTAGCGGGAGGCCCACAAGGGGGCCAAGAGACCCAGTACTTC
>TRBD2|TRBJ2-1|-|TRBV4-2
CASSQASGRAIGVHEQFF
TGTGCCAGCAGCCAAGCTAGCGGGAGGGCCATAGGGGTGCATGAGCAGTTCTTC
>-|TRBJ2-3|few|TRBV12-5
CASGLTTAASSTDTQYF
TGTGCTAGTGGACTAACCACAGCGGCCTCTAGCACAGATACGCAGTATTTT
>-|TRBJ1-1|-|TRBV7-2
CASSSGTQGEAFF
TGTGCCAGCAGCTCCGGGACGCAGGGTGAAGCTTTCTTT
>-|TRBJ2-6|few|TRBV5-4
CASSSDRSSGANVLTF
TGTGCCAGCAGCTCCGACAGGAGCTCTGGGGCCAACGTCCTGACTTTC
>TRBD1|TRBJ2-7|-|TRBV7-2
CASSTRAGGGEQYF
TGTGCCAGCAGCACCCGCGCAGGGGGCGGAGAGCAGTACTTC
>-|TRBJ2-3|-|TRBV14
CASSQLRADTQYF
TGTGCCAGCAGCCAATTGAGGGCAGATACGCAGTATTTT
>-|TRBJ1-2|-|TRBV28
CALGDRINYGYTF
TGTGCCTTAGGAGACAGAATTAACTATGGCTACACCTTC
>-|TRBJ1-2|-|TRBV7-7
CASISPHTF
TGTGCTAGCATCTCACCCCACACCTTC
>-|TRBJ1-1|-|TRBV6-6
CASSYLTSAFF
TGTGCCAGCAGTTATTTGACATCAGCTTTCTTT
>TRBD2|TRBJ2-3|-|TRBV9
CASSVGRLAADTQYF
TGTGCCAGCAGCGTAGGAAGACTAGCGGCAGATACGCAGTATTTT
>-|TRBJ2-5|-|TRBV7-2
CASSLALRDQETQYF
TGTGCCAGCAGCTTAGCGTTGCGGGACCAAGAGACCCAGTACTTC
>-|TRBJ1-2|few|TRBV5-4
CASSTGTRATYGYTF
TGTGCCAGCAGCACAGGGACAAGGGCTACCTATGGCTACACCTTC
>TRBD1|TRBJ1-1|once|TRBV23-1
CASRPTGLDTEAFF
TGCGCCAGCAGGCCGACAGGGTTGGACACTGAAGCTTTCTTT
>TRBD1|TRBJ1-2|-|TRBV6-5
CASSYAGTGLYGYTF
TGTGCCAGCAGTTACGCCGGGACAGGGCTTTATGGCTACACCTTC
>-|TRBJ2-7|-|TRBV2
CASSRESLAYEQYF
TGTGCCAGCAGTAGGGAATCGTTAGCCTACGAGCAGTACTTC
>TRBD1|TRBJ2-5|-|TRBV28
CASSPRGRVGETQYF
TGTGCCAGCAGTCCGAGGGGGCGTGTTGGGGAGACCCAGTACTTC
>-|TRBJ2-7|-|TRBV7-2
CASSLEGGPWSEQYF
TGTGCCAGCAGCTTAGAAGGGGGACCGTGGTCCGAGCAGTACTTC
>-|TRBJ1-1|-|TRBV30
CAWSVSLEAFF
TGTGCCTGGAGTGTAAGCCTTGAAGCTTTCTTT
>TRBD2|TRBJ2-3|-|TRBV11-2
CASSPGLAGGYTDTQYF
TGTGCCAGCAGCCCCGGACTAGCGGGGGGCTACACAGATACGCAGTATTTT
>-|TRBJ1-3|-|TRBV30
CAWRQISGNTIYF
TGTGCCTGGAGGCAGATCTCTGGAAACACCATATATTTT
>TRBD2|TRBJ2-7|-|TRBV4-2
CASSPGGLAGNYEQYF
TGTGCCAGCAGCCCGGGGGGACTAGCGGGAAACTACGAGCAGTACTTC
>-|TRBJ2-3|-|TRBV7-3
CASSLSGPLGERNTDTQYF
TGTGCCAGCAGCTTAAGCGGGCCGTTGGGTGAAAGAAACACAGATACGCAGTATTTT
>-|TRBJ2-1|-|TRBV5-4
CASSLVSGNEQFF
TGTGCCAGCAGCTTGGTTTCGGGTAATGAGCAGTTCTTC
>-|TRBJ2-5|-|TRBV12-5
CASGLRVGAVQETQYF
TGTGCTAGTGGTTTGAGGGTTGGGGCAGTCCAAGAGACCCAGTACTTC
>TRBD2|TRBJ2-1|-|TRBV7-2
CASSPVGTSGTEQFF
TGTGCCAGCAGCCCGGTCGGGACTAGCGGGACTGAGCAGTTCTTC
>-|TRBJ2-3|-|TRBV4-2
CASSQDRTTDTQYF
TGTGCCAGCAGCCAAGATCGCACCACAGATACGCAGTATTTT
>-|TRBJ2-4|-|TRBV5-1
CASSQSGNQNIQYF
TGCGCCAGCAGTCAATCAGGGAATCAAAACATTCAGTACTTC
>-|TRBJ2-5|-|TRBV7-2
CASSWQETQYF
TGTGCCAGCAGCTGGCAAGAGACCCAGTACTTC
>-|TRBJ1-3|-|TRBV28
CASSLISGNTIYF
TGTGCCAGCAGTTTGATCTCTGGAAACACCATATATTTT
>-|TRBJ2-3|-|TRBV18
CASSWDSTDTQYF
TGTGCCAGCTCGTGGGACTCCACAGATACGCAGTATTTT
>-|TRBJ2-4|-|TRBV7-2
CASSQGGIQYF
TGTGCCAGCAGCCAAGGAGGTATTCAGTACTTC
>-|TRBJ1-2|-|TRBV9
CASSVEWQGGGYTF
TGTGCCAGCAGCGTAGAATGGCAGGGTGGTGGCTACACCTTC
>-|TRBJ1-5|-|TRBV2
CASSGRGSNQPQHF
TGTGCCAGCAGTGGCAGGGGTAGCAATCAGCCCCAGCATTTT
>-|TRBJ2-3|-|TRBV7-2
CASSLDSGVPDTQYF
TGTGCCAGCAGCTTAGACTCGGGGGTCCCAGATACGCAGTATTTT
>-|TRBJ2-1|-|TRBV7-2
CASSTPRGAYNEQFF
TGTGCCAGCAGCACCCCGAGGGGGGCGTACAATGAGCAGTTCTTC
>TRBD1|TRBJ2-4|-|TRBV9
CASSARDRGNIQYF
TGTGCCAGCAGCGCCCGGGACAGGGGGAACATTCAGTACTTC
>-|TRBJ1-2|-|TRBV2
CASRDRLNYGYTF
TGTGCCAGCAGAGACAGGCTAAACTATGGCTACACCTTC
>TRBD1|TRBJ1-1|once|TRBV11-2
CASSSRQGGTEAFF
TGTGCCAGCAGCTCCAGACAGGGTGGGACTGAAGCTTTCTTT
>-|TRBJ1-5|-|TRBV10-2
CASRTGRGSNQPQHF
TGCGCCAGCAGGACTGGGCGGGGGAGCAATCAGCCCCAGCATTTT
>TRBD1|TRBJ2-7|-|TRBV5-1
CASSSGQGNEQYF
TGCGCCAGCAGCTCGGGACAGGGTAACGAGCAGTACTTC
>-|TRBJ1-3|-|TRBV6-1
CASSEALYSGSGNTIYF
TGTGCCAGCAGTGAAGCCCTGTACAGTGGCTCTGGAAACACCATATATTTT
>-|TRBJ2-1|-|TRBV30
CAWDNRDGDEQFF
TGTGCCTGGGATAACAGGGACGGCGATGAGCAGTTCTTC
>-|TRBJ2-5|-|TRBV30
CAWSVRLVGVLYF
TGTGCCTGGAGTGTTCGACTAGTTGGGGTGCTGTACTTC
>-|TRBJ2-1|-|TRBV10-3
CAISDHRESQFF
TGTGCCATCAGTGACCACAGGGAGAGTCAGTTCTTC
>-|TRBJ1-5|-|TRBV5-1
CASSLEGQGSGQPQHF
TGCGCCAGCAGCTTGGAGGGGCAGGGATCGGGTCAGCCCCAGCATTTT